These T cell receptor beta chains were read from a single sample in a study of T-cell reconstitution after alpha-beta-depleted transplantation in children. TCRdb independently ran MiXCR on the PCR reads; one entry per CDR3 protein. The sample has about 460,000 distinct CDR3 sequences; roughly a tenth are singletons. Sample: PBMCs, taken before TCRalphabeta/CD19-depleted stem cell transplant. The receptors here all came from a child aged 2-15 years with inherited bone marrow failure, due to receive a stem cell transplant. Both conserved end residues are part of each CDR3. Each record gives: clone size, CDR3 length, J gene, D gene, V gene, CDR3 protein, CDR3 DNA. The D gene is left open where the match is weak. Part of the rows lack a size; the others show once, few, many or a class for expanded clones.

many 14 TRBJ2-1 - TRBV6-2/TRBV6-3 CASSYRGIGDEQFF TGTGCCAGCAGTTACCGGGGGATCGGGGATGAGCAGTTCTTC
- 17 TRBJ2-2 - TRBV29-1 CSVERARDFANTGELFF TGCAGCGTTGAAAGAGCCCGGGATTTTGCGAACACCGGGGAGCTGTTTTTT
few 14 TRBJ2-5 - TRBV7-2 CASSLMAGKETQYF TGTGCCAGCAGCTTAATGGCGGGGAAAGAGACCCAGTACTTC
few 13 TRBJ2-7 - TRBV27 CASSLSWIAEQYF TGTGCCAGCAGTTTATCTTGGATAGCGGAGCAGTACTTC
- 13 TRBJ2-2 - TRBV12-3/TRBV12-4 CASSLMSTGELFF TGTGCCAGCAGTTTAATGTCCACCGGGGAGCTGTTTTTT
many 16 TRBJ2-3 TRBD2 TRBV5-1 CASSFILAASTDTQYF TGCGCCAGCAGCTTTATCCTAGCGGCTAGCACAGATACGCAGTATTTT
- 15 TRBJ1-5 TRBD1 TRBV19 CASSISTGGNQPQHF TGTGCCAGTAGTATCAGTACAGGGGGAAATCAGCCCCAGCATTTT
many 16 TRBJ2-3 - TRBV14 CASSPLQGVLTDTQYF TGTGCCAGCAGCCCTCTACAGGGCGTCCTCACAGATACGCAGTATTTT
few 15 TRBJ2-2 - TRBV4-2 CASRRRTTYTGELFF TGTGCCAGCAGACGGCGGACTACTTACACCGGGGAGCTGTTTTTT
many 13 TRBJ1-2 TRBD1 TRBV7-2 CASRLVQGAGYTF TGTGCCAGCAGGCTCGTACAGGGGGCTGGCTACACCTTC
- 16 TRBJ2-5 TRBD2 TRBV5-1 CASSETIAGGGETQYF TGCGCCAGCAGCGAAACTATAGCGGGAGGAGGGGAGACCCAGTACTTC
many 14 TRBJ2-3 TRBD2 TRBV20-1 CSAPRAGVQDTQYF TGCAGTGCCCCCCGAGCGGGAGTTCAAGATACGCAGTATTTT
many 14 TRBJ1-5 TRBD1 TRBV6-2/TRBV6-3 CASSGTGLSQPQHF TGTGCCAGCAGCGGGACAGGGCTGAGTCAGCCCCAGCATTTT
few 15 TRBJ2-1 TRBD2 TRBV27 CASSSGLAGFSEQFF TGTGCCAGCAGTTCGGGACTAGCGGGATTTAGTGAGCAGTTCTTC
many 13 TRBJ2-1 - TRBV18 CASSPSVYNEQFF TGTGCCAGCTCACCGAGTGTATACAATGAGCAGTTCTTC
few 16 TRBJ1-6 - TRBV15 CATSRVPPGLGSPLHF TGTGCCACCAGCAGAGTCCCGCCAGGGCTGGGGTCACCCCTCCACTTT
many 15 TRBJ1-3 - TRBV4-3 CASSQDLPSGNTIYF TGCGCCAGCAGCCAAGATTTGCCTAGTGGAAACACCATATATTTT
once 15 TRBJ2-2 - TRBV24-1 CATSAAEGTPGELFF TGTGCCACCAGTGCCGCAGAGGGAACACCCGGGGAGCTGTTTTTT
many 13 TRBJ2-7 TRBD1 TRBV20-1 CSAKGQGSYEQYF TGCAGTGCCAAGGGACAGGGGTCCTACGAGCAGTACTTC
few 15 TRBJ2-7 - TRBV5-1 CASSLYDWGSYEQYF TGCGCCAGCAGCTTATACGACTGGGGCTCCTACGAGCAGTACTTC
many 16 TRBJ2-5 - TRBV15 CATSRSSYIFAETQYF TGTGCCACCAGCAGGTCCTCTTATATCTTCGCTGAGACCCAGTACTTC
- 17 TRBJ2-7 - TRBV12-3/TRBV12-4 CASSLMPGDSGTYEQYF TGTGCCAGCAGTTTAATGCCGGGGGATAGCGGAACCTACGAGCAGTACTTC
many 15 TRBJ1-5 - TRBV7-8 CASSPRSFGNQPQHF TGTGCCAGCAGCCCCCGTAGTTTCGGCAATCAGCCCCAGCATTTT
- 13 TRBJ2-1 - TRBV20-1 CSARGDRNNEQFF TGCAGTGCTAGAGGGGACCGCAACAATGAGCAGTTCTTC
few 12 TRBJ2-1 - TRBV27 CASSQVNNEQFF TGTGCCAGCAGCCAAGTGAACAATGAGCAGTTCTTC
many 12 TRBJ2-1 - TRBV20-1 CSAREGVNEQFF TGCAGTGCTAGAGAGGGGGTAAATGAGCAGTTCTTC
many 14 TRBJ2-7 TRBD2 TRBV4-3 CASSPREGLREQYF TGCGCCAGCAGCCCGCGGGAGGGCCTGCGGGAGCAGTACTTC
many 16 TRBJ2-1 TRBD2 TRBV5-1 CASSLGLAERYNEQFF TGCGCCAGCAGCTTGGGACTAGCGGAGCGATACAATGAGCAGTTCTTC
many 16 TRBJ2-3 TRBD2 TRBV5-1 CASSPKTSGSTDTQYF TGCGCCAGCAGCCCCAAGACTAGCGGGAGCACAGATACGCAGTATTTT
- 13 TRBJ2-7 TRBD2 TRBV6-2/TRBV6-3 CASSFSGNYEQNF TGTGCCAGCAGCTTTAGCGGGAACTACGAGCAGAACTTC
many 12 TRBJ2-5 TRBD1 TRBV10-3 CAIQGVQETQYF TGTGCCATACAGGGGGTCCAAGAGACCCAGTACTTC
- 15 TRBJ2-2 - TRBV15 CATSRAALHTGELFF TGTGCCACCAGCAGAGCGGCGCTGCACACCGGGGAGCTGTTTTTT
many 15 TRBJ1-4 TRBD1 TRBV7-2 CASSFTGGFYEKLFF TGTGCCAGCAGCTTCACAGGGGGCTTTTACGAAAAACTGTTTTTT
- 15 TRBJ2-5 TRBD1 TRBV20-1 CSAQTGQEYQETQYF TGCAGTGCACAGACGGGACAGGAGTACCAAGAGACCCAGTACTTC
- 14 TRBJ1-4 - TRBV6-1 CASTGGTDNEKLFF TGTGCCAGCACCGGTGGGACCGATAATGAAAAACTGTTTTTT
few 14 TRBJ2-7 TRBD2 TRBV7-2 CASRRSSGSYEQYF TGTGCCAGCAGACGGTCTAGCGGATCCTACGAGCAGTACTTC
many 15 TRBJ2-1 TRBD2 TRBV6-1 CASKESVAGVVPQFF TGTGCCAGCAAAGAATCGGTAGCGGGAGTTGTCCCCCAGTTCTTC
- 13 TRBJ2-7 - TRBV11-2 CASTKGRGNEQYF TGTGCCAGCACCAAGGGACGAGGAAACGAGCAGTACTTC
many 12 TRBJ2-7 - TRBV29-1 CSVAPSSYEQYF TGCAGCGTAGCACCGAGCTCCTACGAGCAGTACTTC
many 14 TRBJ2-7 - TRBV7-9 CASSSPGLMGEQYF TGTGCCAGCAGCTCCCCCGGGCTAATGGGGGAGCAGTACTTC
many 16 TRBJ2-1 TRBD2 TRBV20-1 CSARETQRDFYNEQFF TGCAGTGCTAGAGAGACCCAGCGGGATTTCTACAATGAGCAGTTCTTC
many 15 TRBJ2-1 - TRBV12-3/TRBV12-4 CASSLGHFSYNEQFF TGTGCCAGCAGTTTAGGGCACTTCTCCTACAATGAGCAGTTCTTC
many 18 TRBJ2-1 TRBD2 TRBV5-1 CASSLSLAGWSSYNEQFF TGCGCCAGCAGCTTGTCCCTAGCGGGATGGAGCTCCTACAATGAGCAGTTCTTC
many 12 TRBJ2-5 - TRBV6-1 CASSVREETQYF TGTGCCAGCAGTGTCAGGGAAGAGACCCAGTACTTC
many 15 TRBJ2-7 - TRBV28 CASSDSGTQTYEQYF TGTGCCAGCAGTGACTCCGGGACACAAACCTACGAGCAGTACTTC
many 15 TRBJ2-4 TRBD1 TRBV12-3/TRBV12-4 CASSPRQGTKNIQYF TGTGCCAGCAGCCCCCGACAGGGAACCAAAAACATTCAGTACTTC